Each of the 5 T cell receptor beta chains below was sequenced from the same sample in a study of OX40 agonist ivuxolimab in advanced cancers. Data came from immunoSEQ multiplex PCR; TCRdb stores just in-frame clones and leaves some out. The sample contains tens of thousands of clones, roughly 92% of which appear only once. The sequenced sample was CD4+ or CD8+ T cells sorted from blood, obtained in a trial of the OX40 agonist ivuxolimab. The receptors were sampled from an adult with an advanced solid tumor such as melanoma, head and neck, liver or kidney cancer.

This chain uses TRBV15 with TRBJ2-7; D is unresolved. V lost 0 bases to trimming and J lost 3 bases, with 12 bases between them. Germline V gene lookup returns CDR1 LNHNV and CDR2 YYDKDF (reference sequence). There are 15 residues in the CDR3. The CDR3 reads CATSRDEAVNYEQYF. CDR3 in DNA: TGTGCCACCAGCAGAGATGAGGCGGTTAACTACGAGCAGTACTTC.

V usage is TRBV6-5 and J usage is TRBJ2-1; TRBD1 or TRBD2 may be the D gene (6 bases each). This CDR3 spans 13 amino acids. V lost 6 bases and J lost 9, with 15 bases in between. CDR1 and CDR2 (germline): MNHEY, SVGAGI. The CDR3 region has the DNA TGTGCCAGCAGGGCTCCCGGGGGCGGTGAGCAGTTCTTC. Translated: CASRAPGGGEQFF.

The chain recombines TRBV7-8 with TRBJ2-7; possibly TRBD1 for D (6 bases). Germline V gene data show CDR1 as SGHVS and CDR2 as FQNEAQ. Trimming shortened V by 6 bases and J by 0 bases, and 12 bases separated the two germline ends. The CDR3 totals 14 residues. CDR3 amino acids: CASSLGTLSYEQYF. The CDR3, as DNA: TGTGCCAGCAGTCTGGGGACACTCTCCTACGAGCAGTACTTC.

The CDR3 reads CASSQEDGELFF. In nucleotides, the CDR3 is TGTGCCAGCAGCCAGGAGGACGGGGAGCTGTTTTTT. The J gene is TRBJ2-2, the V gene TRBV11-3, with TRBD2 as a possible D gene (5 bases). Germline V gene data show CDR1 as SGHNT and CDR2 as YENEEA. The CDR3 has 12 amino acids. V lost 5 bases and J 7 bases, leaving 8 bases between the germline ends.

The V and J genes are TRBV5-6 and TRBJ1-5; 8 bases match TRBD1. From germline, CDR1 is SGHDT and CDR2 YYEEEE. The junction had 4 bases not matched to a gene; V was cut back by 0 bases and J by 5 bases. The CDR3 covers 15 residues. The CDR3 DNA sequence: TGTGCCAGCAGCTTGGGCAGGGGGCTGGATCAGCCCCAGCATTTT. Translated, it gives CASSLGRGLDQPQHF.